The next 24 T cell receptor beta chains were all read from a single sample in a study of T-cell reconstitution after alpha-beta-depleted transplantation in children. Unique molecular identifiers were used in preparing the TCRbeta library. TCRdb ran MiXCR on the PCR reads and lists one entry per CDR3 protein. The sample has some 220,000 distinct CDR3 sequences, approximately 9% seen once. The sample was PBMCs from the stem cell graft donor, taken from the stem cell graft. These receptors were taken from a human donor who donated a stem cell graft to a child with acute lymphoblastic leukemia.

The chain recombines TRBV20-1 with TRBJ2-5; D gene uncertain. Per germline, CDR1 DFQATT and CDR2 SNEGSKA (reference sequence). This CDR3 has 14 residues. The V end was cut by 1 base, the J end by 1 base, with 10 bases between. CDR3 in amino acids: CSARAPQVQETQYF. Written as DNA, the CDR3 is TGCAGTGCTAGAGCCCCCCAGGTCCAAGAGACCCAGTACTTC.

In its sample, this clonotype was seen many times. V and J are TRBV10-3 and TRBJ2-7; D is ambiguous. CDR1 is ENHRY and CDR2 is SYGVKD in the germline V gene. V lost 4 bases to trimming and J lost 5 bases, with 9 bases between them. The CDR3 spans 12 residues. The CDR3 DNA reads TGTGCCATCAGTGCCAGGTCCGACGAGCAGTACTTC. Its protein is CAISARSDEQYF.

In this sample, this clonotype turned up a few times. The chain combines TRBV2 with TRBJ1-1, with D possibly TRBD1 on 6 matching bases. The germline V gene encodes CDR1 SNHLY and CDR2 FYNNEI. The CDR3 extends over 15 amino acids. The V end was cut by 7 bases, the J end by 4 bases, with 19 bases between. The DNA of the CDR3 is TGTGCCAGCACCCTGATACGGGGGCAAGGCACTGAAGCTTTCTTT. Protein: CASTLIRGQGTEAFF.

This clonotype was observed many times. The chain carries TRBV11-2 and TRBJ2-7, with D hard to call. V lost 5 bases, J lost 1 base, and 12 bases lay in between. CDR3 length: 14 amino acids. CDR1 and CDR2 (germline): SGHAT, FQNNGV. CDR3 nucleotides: TGTGCCAGCAGCCCTGACTTCCCTTCCTACGAGCAGTACTTC. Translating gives CASSPDFPSYEQYF.

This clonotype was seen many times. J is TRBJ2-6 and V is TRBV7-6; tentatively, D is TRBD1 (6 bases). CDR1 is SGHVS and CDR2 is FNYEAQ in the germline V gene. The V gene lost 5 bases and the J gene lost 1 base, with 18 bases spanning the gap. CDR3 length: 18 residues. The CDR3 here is CASSRERGHLSGANVLTF. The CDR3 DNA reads TGTGCCAGCAGCCGAGAAAGGGGACACCTATCTGGGGCCAACGTCCTGACTTTC.

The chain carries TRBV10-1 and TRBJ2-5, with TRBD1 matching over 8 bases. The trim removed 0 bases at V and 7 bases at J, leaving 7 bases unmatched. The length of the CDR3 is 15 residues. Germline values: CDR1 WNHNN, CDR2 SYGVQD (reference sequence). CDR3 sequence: CASSESGTGLGTQYF. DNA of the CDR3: TGCGCCAGCAGTGAGTCTGGGACAGGCTTGGGGACCCAGTACTTC.

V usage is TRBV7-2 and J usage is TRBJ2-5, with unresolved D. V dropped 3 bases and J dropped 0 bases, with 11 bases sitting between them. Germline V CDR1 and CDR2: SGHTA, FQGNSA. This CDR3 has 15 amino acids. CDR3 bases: TGTGCCAGCAGCTTTAGCAGAAAGTACCAAGAGACCCAGTACTTC. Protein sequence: CASSFSRKYQETQYF.

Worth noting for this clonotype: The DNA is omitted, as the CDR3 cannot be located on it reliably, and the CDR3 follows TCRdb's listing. Here the CDR3 reads CISVPPPCRCNQGSPLHF. The genes are TRBV7-5 and TRBJ1-6; no check of the table's D call, TRBD1, against the DNA was made. TRBV7-5 corresponds to a pseudogene. The CDR3 length is 18 residues, termini included.

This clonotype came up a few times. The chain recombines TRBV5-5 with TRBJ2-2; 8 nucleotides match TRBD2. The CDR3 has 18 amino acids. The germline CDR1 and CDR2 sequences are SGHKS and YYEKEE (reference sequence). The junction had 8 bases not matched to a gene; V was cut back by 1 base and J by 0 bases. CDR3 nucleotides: TGTGCCAGCAGCTTGATGGCGGTCGGGGGGGCGAACACCGGGGAGCTGTTTTTT. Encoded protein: CASSLMAVGGANTGELFF.

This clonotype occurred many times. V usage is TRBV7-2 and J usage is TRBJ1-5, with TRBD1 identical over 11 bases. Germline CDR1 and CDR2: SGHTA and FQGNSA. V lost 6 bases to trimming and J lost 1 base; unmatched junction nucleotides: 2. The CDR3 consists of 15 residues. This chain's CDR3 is CASSWTGGSNQPQHF. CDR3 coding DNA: TGTGCCAGCAGTTGGACAGGGGGCAGCAATCAGCCCCAGCATTTT.

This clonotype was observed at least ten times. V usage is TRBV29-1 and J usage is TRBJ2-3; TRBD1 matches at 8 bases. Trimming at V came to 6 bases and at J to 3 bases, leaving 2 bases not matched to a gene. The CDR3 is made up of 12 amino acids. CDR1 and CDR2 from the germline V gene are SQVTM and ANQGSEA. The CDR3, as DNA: TGCAGCGTGGACAGGGAAACAGATACGCAGTATTTT. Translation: CSVDRETDTQYF.

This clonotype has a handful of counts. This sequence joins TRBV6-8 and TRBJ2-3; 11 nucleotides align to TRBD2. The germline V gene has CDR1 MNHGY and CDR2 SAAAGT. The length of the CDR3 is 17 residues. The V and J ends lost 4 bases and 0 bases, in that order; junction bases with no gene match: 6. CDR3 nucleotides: TGTGCCAGCAGTTCCCAAGGGACTAGCGGTAGCACAGATACGCAGTATTTT. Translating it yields CASSSQGTSGSTDTQYF.

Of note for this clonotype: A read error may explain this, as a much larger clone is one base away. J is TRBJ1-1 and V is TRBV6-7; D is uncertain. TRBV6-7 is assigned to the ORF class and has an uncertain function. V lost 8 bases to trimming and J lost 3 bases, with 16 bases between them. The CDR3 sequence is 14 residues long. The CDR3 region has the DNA TGTGCCAGCTGTTCTTCGGGCGAGTACACTGAAGCTTTCTTT. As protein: CASCSSGEYTEAFF.

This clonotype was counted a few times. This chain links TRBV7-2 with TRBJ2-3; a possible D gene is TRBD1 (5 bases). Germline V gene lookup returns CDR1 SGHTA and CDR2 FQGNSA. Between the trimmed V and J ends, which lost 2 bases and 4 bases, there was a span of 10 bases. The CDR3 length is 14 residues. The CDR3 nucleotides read TGTGCCAGCAGCTTACCCGACAGACCAGATACGCAGTATTTT. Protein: CASSLPDRPDTQYF.

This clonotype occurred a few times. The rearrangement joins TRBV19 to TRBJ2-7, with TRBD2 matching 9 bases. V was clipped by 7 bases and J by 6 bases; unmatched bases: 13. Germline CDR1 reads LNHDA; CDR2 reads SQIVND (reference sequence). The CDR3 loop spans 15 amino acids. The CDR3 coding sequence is TGTGCCAGTAAAAAAACCGCGGGACTAGCCGTCGAGCAGTACTTC. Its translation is CASKKTAGLAVEQYF.

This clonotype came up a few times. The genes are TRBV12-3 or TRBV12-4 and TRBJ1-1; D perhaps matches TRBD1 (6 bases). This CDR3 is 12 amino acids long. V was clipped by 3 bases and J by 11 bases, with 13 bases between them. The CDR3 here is CASSFGQKSAFF. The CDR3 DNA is TGTGCCAGCAGTTTTGGACAGAAGAGCGCTTTCTTT.

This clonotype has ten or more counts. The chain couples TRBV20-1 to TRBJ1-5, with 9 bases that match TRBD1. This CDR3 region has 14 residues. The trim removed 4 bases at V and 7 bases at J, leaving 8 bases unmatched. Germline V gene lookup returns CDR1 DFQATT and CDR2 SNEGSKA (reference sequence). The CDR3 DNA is TGCAGTGCTACACCGGGACAGGGCTGGCAGCCCCAGCATTTT. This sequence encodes CSATPGQGWQPQHF.

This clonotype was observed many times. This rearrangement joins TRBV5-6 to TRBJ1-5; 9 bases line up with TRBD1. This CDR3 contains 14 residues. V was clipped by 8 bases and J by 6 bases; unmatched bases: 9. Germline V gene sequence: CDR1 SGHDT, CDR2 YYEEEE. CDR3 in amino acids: CASKMGQGVQPQHF. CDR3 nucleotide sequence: TGTGCCAGTAAAATGGGACAGGGCGTTCAGCCCCAGCATTTT. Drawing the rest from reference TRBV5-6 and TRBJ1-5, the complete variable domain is DAGVTQSPTHLIKTRGQQVTLRCSPKSGHDTVSWYQQALGQGPQFIFQYYEEEERQRGNFPDRFSGHQFPNYSSELNVNALLLGDSALYLCASKMGQGVQPQHFGDGTRLSIL.

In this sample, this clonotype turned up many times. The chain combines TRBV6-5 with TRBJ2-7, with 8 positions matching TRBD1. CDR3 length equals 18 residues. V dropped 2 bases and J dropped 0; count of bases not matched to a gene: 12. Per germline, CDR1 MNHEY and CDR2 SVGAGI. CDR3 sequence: CASSYPGQGPTSSYEQYF. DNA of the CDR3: TGTGCCAGCAGTTACCCAGGACAGGGTCCCACCTCCTCCTACGAGCAGTACTTC.

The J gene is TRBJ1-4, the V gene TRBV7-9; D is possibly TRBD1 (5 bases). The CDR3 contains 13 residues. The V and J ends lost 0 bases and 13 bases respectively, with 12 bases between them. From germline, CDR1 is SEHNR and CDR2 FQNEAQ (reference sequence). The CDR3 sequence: CASSLAAGGGLFF. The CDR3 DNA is TGTGCCAGCAGCTTAGCAGCCGGGGGGGGACTGTTTTTT.

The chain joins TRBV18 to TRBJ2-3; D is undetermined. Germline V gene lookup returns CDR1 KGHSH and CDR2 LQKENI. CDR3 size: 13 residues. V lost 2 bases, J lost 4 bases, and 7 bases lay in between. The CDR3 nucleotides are TGTGCCAGCTCACCATTACGCGCAGATACGCAGTATTTT. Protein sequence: CASSPLRADTQYF.

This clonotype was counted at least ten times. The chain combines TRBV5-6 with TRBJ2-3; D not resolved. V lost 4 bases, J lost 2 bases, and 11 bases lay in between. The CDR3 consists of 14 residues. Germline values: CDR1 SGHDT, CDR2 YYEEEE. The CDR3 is CASSHQQITDTQYF. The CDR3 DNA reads TGTGCCAGCAGCCATCAACAGATCACAGATACGCAGTATTTT. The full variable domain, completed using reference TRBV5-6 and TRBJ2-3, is DAGVTQSPTHLIKTRGQQVTLRCSPKSGHDTVSWYQQALGQGPQFIFQYYEEEERQRGNFPDRFSGHQFPNYSSELNVNALLLGDSALYLCASSHQQITDTQYFGPGTRLTVL.

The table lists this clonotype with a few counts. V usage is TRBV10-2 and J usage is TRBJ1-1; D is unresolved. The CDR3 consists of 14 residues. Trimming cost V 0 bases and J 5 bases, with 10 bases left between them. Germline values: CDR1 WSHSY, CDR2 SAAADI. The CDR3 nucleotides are TGCGCCAGCAGTGAGTCGAAAGGGCTAACTGAAGCTTTCTTT. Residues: CASSESKGLTEAFF.

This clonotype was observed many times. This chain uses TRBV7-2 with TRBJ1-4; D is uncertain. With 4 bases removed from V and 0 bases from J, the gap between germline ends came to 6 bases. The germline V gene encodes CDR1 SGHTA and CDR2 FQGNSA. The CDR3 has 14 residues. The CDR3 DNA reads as TGTGCCAGCAGCTATAGCCCAACTAATGAAAAACTGTTTTTT. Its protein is CASSYSPTNEKLFF.